This T cell receptor beta chain emerged from a study of shared T cell receptors in the human thymus. The trim removed 0 bases at V and 5 bases at J, leaving 9 bases unmatched. The germline V gene has CDR1 GTSNPN and CDR2 SVGIG (reference sequence). There are 17 residues in the CDR3. Produced via immunoSEQ multiplex PCR; TCRdb's table is partial and in-frame only. The sample lists more than 550,000 clones, 80% to 90% occurring once. These same data were also listed under a study on human thymus T cells.

The sequence derives from a boy in the first two years of life with a congenital heart defect. Sequencing was performed on thymocytes. The gene calls are TRBV30 and TRBJ2-1, with 11 bases matching TRBD2. CDR3 nucleotide sequence: TGTGCCTGGAGTGTACTTAGCGGGAGGGCCTGGCACAATGAGCAGTTCTTC. It translates to CAWSVLSGRAWHNEQFF. Full variable domain (outside the CDR3, taken from reference TRBV30 and TRBJ2-1): SQTIHQWPATLVQPVGSPLSLECTVEGTSNPNLYWYRQAAGRGLQLLFYSVGIGQISSEVPQNLSASRPQDRQFILSSKKLLLSDSGFYLCAWSVLSGRAWHNEQFFGPGTRLTVL.